This TCR beta chain originates from a study of T cell responses to AZD1222 COVID-19 vaccine (dated by TCRdb to 2020 to 2023). A note on the overall study: A total of roughly 240 trial participants underwent TCR sequencing, of whom about 210 received two doses of AZD1222 and 26 received two doses of the MenACWY control vaccine. Trial participants were enrolled by age into 18-55, 56-69 and 70-plus year subgroups, with around 150, 28 and 57 TCR-sequenced participants respectively.

Taken from cysteine to phenylalanine, the CDR3 has 14 residues. The retained sequence is limited to the CDR3, 42 bases, with the frame set at the first base. The paper's findings and limits, for the study overall: Epitopes outside the regions mutated in the B.1.351 and B.1.1.7 variants were reportedly recognized by nearly half of the unique spike-specific TCRs. Conclusions about previously exposed vaccinees are limited because only a handful of AZD1222 recipients were SARS-CoV-2 seropositive at baseline. Because no day 14 peak-response samples were available, the repertoires could be characterized only after the peak T cell response. After two AZD1222 doses, spike-specific TCR breadth and depth were significantly higher than at day 0 and than in MenACWY recipients. In the small 56-69-year group, the increase in depth fell short of significance, most likely because of low power. Vaccine-associated CD4 TCRs spanned the whole spike protein, with dominant responses in regions 160-218 and 743-854. Most participants were white British and females outnumbered males, and the authors suggested that clonal diversity may have been underestimated.

The time point label of this sample denotes: about 28 days (+/-7) after the second vaccine dose. Because spike-specific TCR depth and breadth did not differ between the two schedules, AZD1222 recipients who got a second dose at roughly 4 weeks were pooled with those who got a second dose at roughly 12 weeks. Samples from vaccinated people were obtained from the UK trials COV001 and COV002, which included a single-blind randomized controlled phase 2/3 trial of AZD1222 (ChAdOx1 nCoV-19) in healthy adults. For TCRbeta chain sequencing, PBMC samples from trial participants were taken at day 0 and at day 28 after the second dose. This clone appeared a single time. The antigen this receptor binds is unknown. Base-call qualities are not available, and no considerably larger clone is one nucleotide away. The CDR3 regions of human TCRbeta chains were analyzed by immunosequencing. Under the source paper's analysis protocol: Repertoire TCRs were matched against a reference library of SARS-CoV-2-specific TCRs generated with the MIRA antigen-specificity platform. Breadth meant the fraction of unique TCRs that were SARS-CoV-2-associated, whereas depth meant the fraction of total T cells that were SARS-CoV-2-associated. Using the MIRA data, every spike-specific TCR was mapped to the spike region that the TCR reacted to and assigned to either a CD4 or a CD8 class. Log10-transformed breadth and depth values were compared by one-way ANOVA with Sidak's multiple comparisons tests. Here the immuneACCESS table is served through TCRdb, limited to in-frame sequences with V and J called. Missing clones are a known gap in these copies; in checked studies unresolved V genes cover under half, and the rest lacks a known reason. The D gene and trimming were derived from the DNA, and the V and J assignments and clone size from that table. A total of tens of thousands of clones appear in this sample, around 80% of them only once. Of the sample, 20% to 30% is held by the ten largest clones.

In this chain, TRBV21-1 is recombined with TRBJ2-7; TRBD2 was called by the table and not checked on the DNA. TRBV21-1 is classified as a pseudogene. The TCR originated in an adult who received the AZD1222 COVID-19 vaccine. The sample was peripheral blood, taken 28 days after the second AZD1222 dose. The CDR3 in this case is CASSSELANYEQYF. In nucleotides, the sequence is TGTGCCAGCAGCTCCGAATTAGCTAACTACGAGCAGTACTTC.